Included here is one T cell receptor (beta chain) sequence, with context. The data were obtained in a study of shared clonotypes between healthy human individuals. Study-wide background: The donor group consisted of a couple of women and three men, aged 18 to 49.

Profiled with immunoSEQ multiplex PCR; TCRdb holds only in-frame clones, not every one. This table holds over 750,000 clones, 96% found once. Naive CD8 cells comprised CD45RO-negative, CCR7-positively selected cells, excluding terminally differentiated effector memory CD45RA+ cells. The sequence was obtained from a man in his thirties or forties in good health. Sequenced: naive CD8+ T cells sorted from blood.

In nucleotides, the CDR3 is TGTGCCAGCTCAAATGAAGACCTTAGCGGGAGGGATACGCAGTATTTT. It translates to CASSNEDLSGRDTQYF. V is TRBV18 and J is TRBJ2-3; 10 positions match TRBD2. J gave up 6 bases and V 5 bases, and 11 bases lay outside the gene matches. The CDR3 has 16 residues. CDR1 is KGHSH, CDR2 LQKENI, per germline.